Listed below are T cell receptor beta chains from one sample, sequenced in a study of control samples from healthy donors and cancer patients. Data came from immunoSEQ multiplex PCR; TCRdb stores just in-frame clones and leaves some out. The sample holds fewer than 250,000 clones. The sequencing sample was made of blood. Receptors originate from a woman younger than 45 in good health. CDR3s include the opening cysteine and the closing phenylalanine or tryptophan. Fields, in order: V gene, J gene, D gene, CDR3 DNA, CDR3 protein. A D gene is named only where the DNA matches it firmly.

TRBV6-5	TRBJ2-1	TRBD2	TGTGCCAGCAGTTACTCCCGCAGCGGGGGGGTGAATGAGCAGTTCTTC	CASSYSRSGGVNEQFF
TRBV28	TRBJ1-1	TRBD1	TGTGCCAGCACCGCCGACAGGGTGAACACTGAAGCTTTCTTT	CASTADRVNTEAFF
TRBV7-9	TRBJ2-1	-	TGTGCCAGCAGCTTGGGTGGAGACTACAATGAGCAGTTCTTC	CASSLGGDYNEQFF
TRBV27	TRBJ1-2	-	TGTGCCAGCAGTTTAATGTCAGGGTCGTATGGCTACACCTTC	CASSLMSGSYGYTF
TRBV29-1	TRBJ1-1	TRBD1	TGCAGCGTTTATCGGACAGGGTCCCCTGAAGCTTTCTTT	CSVYRTGSPEAFF
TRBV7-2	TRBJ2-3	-	TGTGCCAGCAGCTTAGCGTCTTTTGGGGGGGCGGCGGCAGATACGCAGTATTTT	CASSLASFGGAAADTQYF
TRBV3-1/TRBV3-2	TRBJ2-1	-	TGTGCCAGCAGCCTTCCTGGCTATGAGCAGTTCTTC	CASSLPGYEQFF
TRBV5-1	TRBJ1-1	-	TGCGCCAGCAGCTTGGATCAGGGACTTGAAGCTTTCTTT	CASSLDQGLEAFF
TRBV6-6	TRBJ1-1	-	TGTGCCAGCAGTTACTTGTACTCCTCTGAAGCTTTCTTT	CASSYLYSSEAFF
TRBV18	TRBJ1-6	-	TGTGCCAGCTCAGACGGACAGCCTAATTCACCCCTCCACTTT	CASSDGQPNSPLHF
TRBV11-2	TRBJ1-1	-	TGTGCCAGCAGCTTAGGGAGGACAGCGAGCACTGAAGCTTTCTTT	CASSLGRTASTEAFF
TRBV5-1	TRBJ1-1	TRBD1	TGCGCCAGCAGTTGGACAGGGGGTTACACTGAAGCTTTCTTT	CASSWTGGYTEAFF
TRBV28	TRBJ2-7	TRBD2	TGTGCCAGCAGTTTTCGACTAGCGGGGCCCTCCTACGAGCAGTACTTC	CASSFRLAGPSYEQYF
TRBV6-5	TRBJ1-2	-	TGTGCCAGCAGCTCGAACGGGGCTAACTATGGCTACACCTTC	CASSSNGANYGYTF
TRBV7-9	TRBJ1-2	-	TGTGCCAGCAGCTTACAGTATGGCTACACCTTC	CASSLQYGYTF
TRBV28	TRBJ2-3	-	TGTGCCAGCAGTTTAACACGCACAGATACGCAGTATTTT	CASSLTRTDTQYF
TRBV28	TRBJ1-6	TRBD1	TGTGCCAGCAGACCCGGGACAGGGAACAATTCACCCCTCCACTTT	CASRPGTGNNSPLHF
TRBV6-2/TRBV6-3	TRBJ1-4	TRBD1	TGTGCCAGCAGTGATAACAGGGGTAGAGAAAAACTGTTTTTT	CASSDNRGREKLFF
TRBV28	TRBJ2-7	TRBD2	TGTGCCTCCCTCGGGGGGTTTCTACACGAGCAGTACTTC	CASLGGFLHEQYF
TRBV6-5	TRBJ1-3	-	TGTGCCAGCAGTTACTCGCCTTACTCTGGAAACACCATATATTTT	CASSYSPYSGNTIYF
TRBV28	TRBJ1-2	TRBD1	TGTGCCAGCAGCCCTGGGACAGACTATGGCTACACCTTC	CASSPGTDYGYTF
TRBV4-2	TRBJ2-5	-	TGTGCCAGTAAACAATACCGGGGACCGGACGTACAAGAGACCCAGTACTTC	CASKQYRGPDVQETQYF